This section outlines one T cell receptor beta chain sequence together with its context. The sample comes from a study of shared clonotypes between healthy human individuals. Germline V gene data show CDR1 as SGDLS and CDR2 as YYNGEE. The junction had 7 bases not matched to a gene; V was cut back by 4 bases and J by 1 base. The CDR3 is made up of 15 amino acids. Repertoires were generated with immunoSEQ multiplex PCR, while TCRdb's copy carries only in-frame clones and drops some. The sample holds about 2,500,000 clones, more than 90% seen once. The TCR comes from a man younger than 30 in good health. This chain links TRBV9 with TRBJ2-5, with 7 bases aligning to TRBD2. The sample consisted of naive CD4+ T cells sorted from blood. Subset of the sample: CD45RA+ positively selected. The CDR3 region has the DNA TGTGCCAGCAGCTCCTATGGGGGGGGCCAAGAGACCCAGTACTTC. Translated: CASSSYGGGQETQYF.